Shown below are 17 T cell receptor beta chains from a single sample sequenced in a study of blood T cell repertoires in COVID-19. Sequencing was performed with immunoSEQ multiplex PCR; in TCRdb, only in-frame clones are kept and a portion is missing. The data hold 200,000 to 300,000 clones, with over 70% observed a single time. Sequencing input: peripheral blood. The receptors stem from a middle-aged man with acute or convalescent COVID-19.

The chain carries TRBV6-1 and TRBJ1-5, with D uncertain. Germline assignment: CDR1 MNHNS and CDR2 SASEGT. This CDR3 is 13 amino acids long. The V and J ends lost 0 bases and 5 bases respectively, with 5 bases between them. This CDR3 reads CASSEAPDQPQHF. As DNA, the CDR3 is TGTGCCAGCAGTGAAGCTCCAGATCAGCCCCAGCATTTT.

This sequence joins TRBV19 and TRBJ2-6; D not certain. The CDR3 loop spans 13 amino acids. V was trimmed by 5 bases and J by 1 base, leaving 3 bases between them. Germline loops: CDR1 LNHDA, CDR2 SQIVND (reference sequence). CDR3 bases: TGTGCCAGTAGTGAGTCTGGGGCCAACGTCCTGACTTTC. It yields the protein CASSESGANVLTF.

The chain combines TRBV7-2 with TRBJ2-7; D possibly corresponds to TRBD2 (5 bases). Germline CDR1 reads SGHTA; CDR2 reads FQGNSA. The CDR3 is 13 residues long. V was cut by 0 bases and J by 4 bases, with 7 bases left in between. CDR3 coding DNA: TGTGCCAGCAGCTTAGCGGGAGTATACGAGCAGTACTTC. Amino acids: CASSLAGVYEQYF.

The V call is TRBV14, the J call TRBJ1-2; TRBD1 might be the D (5 bases). V shed 3 bases and J shed 7 bases, with 6 bases lying between them. The CDR3 has 11 residues. Per germline, CDR1 SGHDN and CDR2 FVKESK. The CDR3 protein is CASSQGGGYTF. CDR3 sequence (DNA): TGTGCCAGCAGCCAGGGGGGTGGCTACACCTTC.

This chain joins TRBV10-1 and TRBJ1-1, with a weak D call TRBD1 (6 bases). The CDR3 loop spans 15 amino acids. Between the trimmed V and J ends, which lost 4 bases and 0 bases, there was a span of 12 bases. In germline, CDR1 is WNHNN, CDR2 SYGVQD (reference sequence). The CDR3 DNA sequence: TGCGCCAGCAGTGGGGGGCCCTTTATGAACACTGAAGCTTTCTTT. Amino acids: CASSGGPFMNTEAFF.

A single count supports this clone. The J gene is TRBJ2-1, the V gene TRBV11-3; D is uncertain. This CDR3 is 12 amino acids long. Germline-derived CDR1 and CDR2 are SGHNT and YENEEA. V gave up 5 bases and J gave up 7 bases, with 9 bases separating them. In DNA form, the CDR3 reads TGTGCCAGCAGCCGGTCTAGAAATGAGCAGTTCTTC. Its protein product is CASSRSRNEQFF.

The rearrangement joins TRBV5-1 to TRBJ2-1, with 7 bases fitting TRBD1. Germline CDR1 and CDR2: SGHRS and YFSETQ. The CDR3 runs to 14 residues. V gave up 2 bases and J gave up 6 bases; unmatched junction bases: 5. CDR3 protein: CASSLQTGVNEQFF. The CDR3 coding sequence is TGCGCCAGCAGCTTACAAACAGGGGTCAATGAGCAGTTCTTC. Filled out from reference TRBV5-1 and TRBJ2-1, the complete variable domain reads KAGVTQTPRYLIKTRGQQVTLSCSPISGHRSVSWYQQTPGQGLQFLFEYFSETQRNKGNFPGRFSGRQFSNSRSEMNVSTLELGDSALYLCASSLQTGVNEQFFGPGTRLTVL.

The chain joins TRBV12-3 or TRBV12-4 to TRBJ2-1, with D maybe TRBD2 (6 bases). V was trimmed by 6 bases and J by 5 bases, leaving 8 bases between them. CDR3 length equals 12 residues. CDR3 region: CASRTRDNEQFF. The DNA of the CDR3 is TGTGCCAGCAGGACTAGGGACAATGAGCAGTTCTTC.

V gene TRBV5-5 combines with J gene TRBJ2-1, with 7 bases that match TRBD2. V gave up 4 bases and J gave up 0 bases; unmatched junction bases: 4. The CDR3 runs to 15 residues. Germline V gives CDR1 SGHKS, CDR2 YYEKEE (reference sequence). For the CDR3, the DNA is TGTGCCAGCAGCCGGGACTATAGCTCCTACAATGAGCAGTTCTTC. Translated: CASSRDYSSYNEQFF.

The V gene is TRBV9, the J gene TRBJ1-6; 7 bases line up with TRBD1. The V and J ends lost 5 bases and 10 bases, in that order; junction bases with no gene match: 6. The CDR3 has 13 amino acids. Germline V gene lookup returns CDR1 SGDLS and CDR2 YYNGEE. DNA of the CDR3: TGTGCCAGCAGGACAGGGATGGGCTCACCCCTCCACTTT. It yields the protein CASRTGMGSPLHF.

A word on this clone: At the DNA level, this CDR3 is encoded by other sequences in the same sample as well. The chain links TRBV9 to TRBJ1-3; D remains ambiguous. Trimming removed 0 bases at V and 7 bases at J, with 8 bases between. Germline V gives CDR1 SGDLS, CDR2 YYNGEE. This CDR3 region has 13 residues. In DNA, the CDR3 is TGTGCCAGCAGCGTAGGTTCGGGGAACACCATATATTTT. This translates into CASSVGSGNTIYF. Full variable domain (outside the CDR3, taken from reference TRBV9 and TRBJ1-3): DSGVTQTPKHLITATGQRVTLRCSPRSGDLSVYWYQQSLDQGLQFLIQYYNGEERAKGNILERFSAQQFPDLHSELNLSSLELGDSALYFCASSVGSGNTIYFGEGSWLTVV.

V and J are TRBV27 and TRBJ2-4, with a possible D match to TRBD2 (6 bases). The ends were cut back, 4 bases at V and 0 bases at J, with 16 bases in the middle. Germline lookup yields CDR1 MNHEY and CDR2 SMNVEV (reference sequence). CDR3 length equals 17 residues. CDR3: CASSSYTGLLAKNIQYF. In DNA, the CDR3 is TGTGCCAGCAGTTCCTACACAGGACTACTAGCCAAAAACATTCAGTACTTC.

The genes are TRBV19 and TRBJ2-7; 10 bases line up with TRBD2. In germline, CDR1 is LNHDA, CDR2 SQIVND (reference sequence). CDR3 length equals 14 residues. The junction had 4 bases not matched to a gene; V was cut back by 2 bases and J by 6 bases. CDR3 DNA: TGTGCCAGTAGTATACTAGCGGGAGTTGGCGAGCAGTACTTC. Protein: CASSILAGVGEQYF.

V is TRBV19 and J is TRBJ1-4; TRBD1 might be the D (6 bases). V shed 7 bases and J shed 7 bases, with 19 bases lying between them. Germline CDR1 is LNHDA and CDR2 is SQIVND (reference sequence). CDR3 length equals 15 residues. CDR3 sequence reads: CASTPEAGASEKLFF. The DNA of the CDR3 is TGTGCCAGTACCCCAGAGGCGGGGGCCAGTGAAAAACTGTTTTTT.

The rearrangement joins TRBV12-3 or TRBV12-4 to TRBJ1-2, with D possibly TRBD1 on 6 matching bases. This CDR3 is built from 13 residues. The V gene lost 6 bases and the J gene lost 6 bases, with 14 bases spanning the gap. CDR3 nucleotide sequence: TGTGCCAGCAGCCCCGGACAGAATCATGGCTACACCTTC. Translation gives CASSPGQNHGYTF.

The chain employs TRBV2 and TRBJ1-5; the D is unclear. This CDR3 comprises 12 residues. Trimming removed 8 bases at V and 3 bases at J, with 8 bases between. Looked up from germline, CDR1 is SNHLY and CDR2 is FYNNEI. Here the CDR3 DNA reads TGTGCCAGCCACCGGGTCAATCAGCCCCAGCATTTT. This encodes CASHRVNQPQHF.

This rearrangement joins TRBV30 to TRBJ1-2; 8 positions agree with TRBD1. V trimming: 3 bases; J trimming: 8 bases; junction bases outside the gene matches: 14. The CDR3 loop spans 15 amino acids. CDR1 GTSNPN and CDR2 SVGIG come from the germline V gene (reference sequence). CDR3: CAWRISRDRIEGYTF. The CDR3 DNA reads as TGTGCCTGGAGAATTAGTCGGGACAGGATTGAAGGCTACACCTTC.